This entry lists 26 T cell receptor beta chains sequenced from one sample in a study of CD8 T cells in Susac syndrome. Random hexamers were used to reverse transcribe an amount of roughly 0.5 to 1 ug RNA. TCRdb re-analysed the immunoSEQ multiplex PCR reads in MiXCR, keeping a single row per CDR3 protein. The sample holds hundreds of thousands of distinct CDR3 sequences; 85% are singletons and the top ten take 0.11%. The sample consisted of CD8+ T cells from PBMCs. Receptors originate from a human donor with multiple sclerosis.

The gene calls are TRBV7-9 and TRBJ2-3, with 12 bases matching TRBD2. CDR3 length: 17 amino acids. The germline V gene encodes CDR1 SEHNR and CDR2 FQNEAQ (reference sequence). V shed 6 bases, J shed 2 bases, and the junction held 9 bases outside the gene matches. The CDR3 sequence is CASRELAGGQNTDTQYF. The CDR3 region has the DNA TGTGCCAGCAGGGAACTAGCGGGAGGACAGAACACAGATACGCAGTATTTT.

This rearrangement joins TRBV9 to TRBJ2-3, with 9 bases identical to TRBD2. The CDR3 is made up of 14 amino acids. After removal of 6 bases from V and 3 bases from J, the junction contained 5 bases not matched to a gene. The germline V gene encodes CDR1 SGDLS and CDR2 YYNGEE. CDR3 nucleotide sequence: TGTGCCAGCAACGGCGGGAGGGCAACAGATACGCAGTATTTT. Its translation: CASNGGRATDTQYF.

This clonotype appeared a few times. The chain recombines TRBV27 with TRBJ2-1; no firm D call. Deletions cut 3 bases from V and 0 bases from J, with 12 bases between. The CDR3 length is 16 residues. In germline, CDR1 is MNHEY, CDR2 SMNVEV (reference sequence). The CDR3 is CASSLDAISSYNEQFF. CDR3 sequence (DNA): TGTGCCAGCAGTTTGGACGCGATTAGCTCCTACAATGAGCAGTTCTTC.

The chain combines TRBV20-1 with TRBJ2-1; D may be TRBD2 (6 bases). Germline CDR1 reads DFQATT; CDR2 reads SNEGSKA (reference sequence). This CDR3 is built from 16 residues. The V end lost 6 bases, the J end lost 5 bases, and 23 bases lay between the germline ends. CDR3 protein: CSASDYSMPRDNEQFF. DNA of the CDR3: TGCAGTGCCTCGGACTACTCCATGCCTAGAGACAATGAGCAGTTCTTC.

This clonotype was observed a few times. The chain uses TRBV6-1 and TRBJ2-3; 7 bases fit TRBD1. This CDR3 has 14 amino acids. With V trimmed by 6 bases and J by 3 bases, 6 bases remained unmatched. From germline, CDR1 is MNHNS and CDR2 SASEGT. The CDR3 loop is CASSTGVETDTQYF. In DNA form, the CDR3 reads TGTGCCAGCAGCACAGGGGTGGAAACAGATACGCAGTATTTT.

The chain employs TRBV6-2 or TRBV6-3 and TRBJ2-1, with 10 bases fitting TRBD2. The V segment lost 2 bases and the J segment 7 bases; nucleotides outside the gene matches: 5. Germline V CDR1 and CDR2: MNHEY, SVGEGT. This CDR3 comprises 15 residues. The CDR3 nucleotides read TGTGCCAGCAGTTACGGGTCTAGCGGGAGAAATGAGCAGTTCTTC. Protein: CASSYGSSGRNEQFF.

The gene calls are TRBV3-1 and TRBJ1-4; D gene unclear. The V end lost 0 bases, the J end lost 6 bases, and 5 bases lay between the germline ends. Germline loops: CDR1 LGHDT, CDR2 YNNKEL (reference sequence). The CDR3 loop spans 13 amino acids. DNA for the CDR3: TGTGCCAGCAGCCAAGAAAGCTATGAAAAACTGTTTTTT. Protein sequence: CASSQESYEKLFF.

The J gene is TRBJ1-1, the V gene TRBV19; no clear D gene. The V gene lost 7 bases and the J gene lost 6 bases, with 12 bases spanning the gap. Germline V gives CDR1 LNHDA, CDR2 SQIVND (reference sequence). The CDR3 is 12 residues long. The CDR3 protein is CASTQGKAEAFF. CDR3 nucleotides: TGTGCCAGTACTCAAGGGAAGGCTGAAGCTTTCTTT.

Points on this clonotype: A read error may produce the germline difference seen at one junction end. This chain joins TRBV27 and TRBJ2-4; D gene unclear. CDR1 and CDR2 from the germline V gene are MNHEY and SMNVEV (reference sequence). This CDR3 is 13 amino acids long. CDR3 DNA: TGTGCCAGCAGCTTATCAAGCAAAAACATTCAGTACTTC. Its translation is CASSLSSKNIQYF.

The rearrangement joins TRBV6-2 or TRBV6-3 to TRBJ2-1, with D perhaps TRBD2 (6 bases). The CDR3 spans 14 residues. Germline-derived CDR1 and CDR2 are MNHEY and SVGEGT. V dropped 7 bases and J dropped 6 bases, with 16 bases sitting between them. Here the CDR3 DNA reads TGTGCCAGCACGGTGGCTAGTAGCGGCAATGAGCAGTTCTTC. Translated: CASTVASSGNEQFF.

The V call is TRBV7-9, the J call TRBJ1-2; maybe TRBD1 (5 bases). V was trimmed by 3 bases and J by 1 base, leaving 12 bases between them. This CDR3 comprises 15 residues. From germline, CDR1 is SEHNR and CDR2 FQNEAQ (reference sequence). As DNA, the CDR3 is TGTGCCAGCAGCTTCGGGCCACAGGTTAACTATGGCTACACCTTC. Its translation is CASSFGPQVNYGYTF.

The chain recombines TRBV19 with TRBJ2-2, with 7 bases identical to TRBD2. CDR1 and CDR2 from the germline V gene are LNHDA and SQIVND (reference sequence). Unmatched junction bases numbered 9, after V lost 2 bases and J lost 3 bases. The CDR3 runs to 17 residues. The CDR3, as DNA: TGTGCCAGTAGTATACCCCCCGTGGGAGGGTACACCGGGGAGCTGTTTTTT. It yields the protein CASSIPPVGGYTGELFF.

The rearrangement links TRBV2 to TRBJ2-7; D is ambiguous. Germline V gives CDR1 SNHLY, CDR2 FYNNEI. This CDR3 has 18 amino acids. V was cut by 4 bases and J by 1 base, with 23 bases left in between. The CDR3 loop reads CASSVDRSGPVGSYEQYF. CDR3 DNA sequence: TGTGCCAGCAGTGTGGATCGATCGGGCCCCGTAGGGTCCTACGAGCAGTACTTC.

This chain joins TRBV9 and TRBJ1-1, with D perhaps TRBD1 (5 bases). Trimming took off 7 bases at V and 8 bases at J, with 18 bases between the two ends. Germline CDR1 reads SGDLS; CDR2 reads YYNGEE. The CDR3 has 13 residues. CDR3 region: CASGLGSGGEAFF. In DNA form, the CDR3 reads TGTGCCAGCGGCCTCGGCAGCGGGGGAGAAGCTTTCTTT.

The chain joins TRBV29-1 to TRBJ2-3; possible D gene TRBD2, 5 bases. Trimming shortened V by 5 bases and J by 4 bases, and 13 bases separated the two germline ends. CDR3 length: 13 amino acids. CDR1 is SQVTM, CDR2 ANQGSEA, per germline. CDR3: CSVPLVRADTQYF. The CDR3 nucleotides are TGCAGCGTTCCGCTAGTGAGGGCAGATACGCAGTATTTT.

The chain links TRBV28 to TRBJ2-1; 10 bases match TRBD2. Germline loops: CDR1 MDHEN, CDR2 SYDVKM. This CDR3 comprises 16 residues. V lost 11 bases to trimming and J lost 7 bases; unmatched junction nucleotides: 17. The CDR3 DNA reads as TGTGCCGGCTCGAATCAGCGGGAGGGCCGGGGGAATGAGCAGTTCTTC. As protein: CAGSNQREGRGNEQFF.

The chain has TRBV3-1 and TRBJ2-1, with D maybe TRBD2 (6 bases). The V gene lost 0 bases and the J gene lost 9 bases, with 9 bases spanning the gap. CDR3 length equals 13 residues. Per germline, CDR1 LGHDT and CDR2 YNNKEL (reference sequence). CDR3 DNA: TGTGCCAGCAGCCAAGAGGAGGGAATTGAGCAGTTCTTC. This sequence encodes CASSQEEGIEQFF.

The chain recombines TRBV9 with TRBJ2-6, with D possibly TRBD1 on 5 matching bases. Germline loops: CDR1 SGDLS, CDR2 YYNGEE. The V gene lost 3 bases and the J gene lost 4 bases, with 8 bases spanning the gap. The CDR3 is made up of 14 amino acids. CDR3 sequence reads: CASSDPGGANVLTF. CDR3 bases: TGTGCCAGCAGCGACCCAGGGGGGGCCAACGTCCTGACTTTC.

The V and J genes are TRBV9 and TRBJ2-7, with a tentative D call TRBD1 (6 bases). Germline lookup yields CDR1 SGDLS and CDR2 YYNGEE. The V gene lost 4 bases and the J gene lost 2 bases, with 16 bases spanning the gap. The CDR3 contains 15 residues. The DNA for the CDR3 is TGTGCCAGCAGCTCGGAAAGGACAGCTACCTACGAGCAGTACTTC. It codes for CASSSERTATYEQYF.

The rearrangement uses TRBV9 and TRBJ2-1; the D gene is possibly TRBD2 (5 bases). Germline CDR1 and CDR2: SGDLS and YYNGEE. The CDR3 has 14 residues. V lost 3 bases, J lost 12 bases, and 19 bases lay in between. Here the CDR3 reads CASSAASHRRVQFF. DNA for the CDR3: TGTGCCAGCAGCGCGGCTAGCCATCGAAGGGTGCAGTTCTTC.

The chain uses TRBV11-2 and TRBJ2-1; tentative D call: TRBD2 (6 bases). This CDR3 is 13 amino acids long. V dropped 3 bases and J dropped 5 bases, with 8 bases sitting between them. Germline values: CDR1 SGHAT, CDR2 FQNNGV. The CDR3 DNA follows: TGTGCCAGCAGCTTGGGACTGAACAATGAGCAGTTCTTC. Its protein product is CASSLGLNNEQFF. Supplemented by reference TRBV11-2 and TRBJ2-1, the full variable domain reads EAGVAQSPRYKIIEKRQSVAFWCNPISGHATLYWYQQILGQGPKLLIQFQNNGVVDDSQLPKDRFSAERLKGVDSTLKIQPAKLEDSAVYLCASSLGLNNEQFFGPGTRLTVL.

The chain uses TRBV9 and TRBJ2-1; D may be TRBD1 (6 bases). The CDR3 extends over 16 amino acids. The germline gives CDR1 SGDLS, CDR2 YYNGEE. The V end lost 4 bases, the J end lost 2 bases, and 16 bases lay between the germline ends. This CDR3 is CASSPLGTPTYNEQFF. The CDR3 region has the DNA TGTGCCAGCAGCCCGCTTGGGACACCGACCTACAATGAGCAGTTCTTC.

The rearrangement links TRBV3-1 to TRBJ1-1; D possibly corresponds to TRBD1 (6 bases). Trimming took 4 bases from V and 4 from J, leaving 19 bases between them. This CDR3 has 16 amino acids. Germline CDR1 and CDR2: LGHDT and YNNKEL (reference sequence). The CDR3 nucleotides read TGTGCCAGCAGCCCTGTTTTTGGGGGGCTCGGCACTGAAGCTTTCTTT. Encoded protein: CASSPVFGGLGTEAFF.

V is TRBV9 and J is TRBJ2-1; no clear D gene. Germline values: CDR1 SGDLS, CDR2 YYNGEE. This CDR3 spans 12 amino acids. V was shortened by 0 bases and J by 7 bases, with 5 bases between the two germline ends. The CDR3: CASSVARNEQFF. The CDR3 DNA follows: TGTGCCAGCAGCGTAGCTAGGAATGAGCAGTTCTTC.

The chain uses TRBV4-1 and TRBJ1-6; TRBD1 aligns across 10 bases. The CDR3 runs to 16 residues. Germline V CDR1 and CDR2: MGHRA, YSYEKL. The junction had 6 bases not matched to a gene; V was cut back by 1 base and J by 9 bases. CDR3 nucleotide sequence: TGCGCCAGCAGCCAAGTCGACGGGGACAGGGGTTCACCCCTCCACTTT. Amino acids: CASSQVDGDRGSPLHF.

V is TRBV7-2 and J is TRBJ2-7; D is possibly TRBD2 (6 bases). The CDR3 covers 13 residues. V lost 4 bases and J 5 bases, leaving 12 bases between the germline ends. CDR1 is SGHTA and CDR2 is FQGNSA in the germline V gene. The chain's CDR3 is CASSWFIADEQYF. The CDR3 region has the DNA TGTGCCAGCAGCTGGTTCATAGCGGACGAGCAGTACTTC.